This TCR beta chain was recorded in a study of cytomegalovirus exposure and HLA in healthy donors. This PCR relied on a set of 60 Vbeta primers and 13 Jbeta primers. Sequencing used immunoSEQ multiplex PCR; TCRdb keeps in-frame clones, though not all of them. In the table there are under 200,000 clones, 70% to 80% of which are singletons. This CDR3 comprises 14 residues. V was clipped by 5 bases and J by 0 bases; unmatched bases: 3. Germline CDR1 reads LNHDA; CDR2 reads SQIVND (reference sequence). This receptor was taken from a man younger than 45 in good health and CMV-seronegative. What was sequenced was PBMCs. This chain links TRBV19 with TRBJ1-1; 7 positions agree with TRBD1. Written as DNA, the CDR3 is TGTGCCAGTAGTTCAGGGGGATTGAACACTGAAGCTTTCTTT. The encoded protein is CASSSGGLNTEAFF.